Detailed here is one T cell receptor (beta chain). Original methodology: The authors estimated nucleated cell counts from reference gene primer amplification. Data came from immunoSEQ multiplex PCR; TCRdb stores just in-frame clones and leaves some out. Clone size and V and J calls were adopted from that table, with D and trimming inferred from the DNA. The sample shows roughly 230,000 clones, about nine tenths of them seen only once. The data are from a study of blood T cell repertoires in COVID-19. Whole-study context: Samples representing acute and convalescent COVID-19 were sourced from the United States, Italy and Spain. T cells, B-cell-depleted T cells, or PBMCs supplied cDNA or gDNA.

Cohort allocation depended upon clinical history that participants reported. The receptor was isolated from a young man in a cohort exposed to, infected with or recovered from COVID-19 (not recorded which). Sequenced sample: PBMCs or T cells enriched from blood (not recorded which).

The CDR3 DNA sequence: TGTGCCACCAGTAGGACAGGGGCCTCGAACACTGAAGCTTTCTTT. Translated: CATSRTGASNTEAFF. This chain joins TRBV24-1 and TRBJ1-1, with 9 bases identical to TRBD1. Germline V CDR1 and CDR2: KGHDR, SFDVKD. The CDR3 consists of 15 residues. Losses at the gene ends were 6 bases for V and 1 base for J; bases not matched to a gene: 5.